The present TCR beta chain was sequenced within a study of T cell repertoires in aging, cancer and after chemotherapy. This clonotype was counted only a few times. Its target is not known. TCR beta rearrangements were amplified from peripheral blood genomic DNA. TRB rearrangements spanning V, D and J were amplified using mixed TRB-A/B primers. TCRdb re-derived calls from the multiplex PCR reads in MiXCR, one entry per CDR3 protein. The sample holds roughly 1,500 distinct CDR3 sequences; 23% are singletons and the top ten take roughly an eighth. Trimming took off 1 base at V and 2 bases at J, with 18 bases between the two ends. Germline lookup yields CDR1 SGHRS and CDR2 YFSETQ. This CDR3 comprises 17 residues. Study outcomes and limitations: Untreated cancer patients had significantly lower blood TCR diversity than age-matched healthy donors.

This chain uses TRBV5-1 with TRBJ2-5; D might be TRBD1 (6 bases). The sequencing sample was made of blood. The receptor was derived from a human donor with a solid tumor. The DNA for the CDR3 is TGCGCCAGCAGCTTGAATCCTGGGGGCGATATACAAGAGACCCAGTACTTC. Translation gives CASSLNPGGDIQETQYF.